This T cell receptor (beta chain) was captured in a study of blood T cell repertoires in COVID-19. In the study overall: The cDNA or gDNA used as material had been derived from T cells, B-cell-depleted T cells, or PBMCs.

As originally analysed: For nucleated cells, counts were estimated from reference gene primer amplification. Sequencing was performed with immunoSEQ multiplex PCR; in TCRdb, only in-frame clones are kept and a portion is missing. Clone size and the V and J calls come from that table; the DNA yielded D and trimming. Of some 150,000 clones listed, approximately 82% are singletons. Recovery among Cohort 3 donors was established by two negative PCRs, clearance, or symptom resolution. This TCR was sampled from a woman aged 45-60 years who had recovered from COVID-19. Specimen: PBMCs or T cells enriched from blood (not recorded which).

The CDR3 sequence is CASRSQGGEQFF. Here the CDR3 DNA reads TGTGCCAGCAGAAGTCAGGGAGGTGAGCAGTTCTTC. The chain couples TRBV27 to TRBJ2-1; maybe TRBD2 (6 bases). This CDR3 has 12 amino acids. CDR1 and CDR2 (germline): MNHEY, SMNVEV (reference sequence). V gave up 6 bases and J gave up 9 bases, with 12 bases separating them.